This TCR beta chain is drawn from a study of T cell responses to AZD1222 COVID-19 vaccine. General observations from the study: Seropositivity was recorded at baseline in only a handful of AZD1222 recipients.

Profiled with immunoSEQ multiplex PCR; TCRdb holds only in-frame clones, not every one. The table has 100,000 to 150,000 clones, more than 65% seen once. Details on this clone: Its antigen is undetermined.

This material consisted of peripheral blood, taken 28 days after the second AZD1222 dose. This sequence originates from an adult who received the AZD1222 COVID-19 vaccine.

CDR3 in amino acids: CASRGSNQPQHF. CDR3 in DNA: TGTGCCAGCAGGGGTAGCAATCAGCCCCAGCATTTT. V is TRBV12-3 or TRBV12-4 and J is TRBJ1-5; no reliable D call. This CDR3 comprises 12 residues. V dropped 6 bases and J dropped 0 bases, with 3 bases sitting between them.